Listed here is a single TCR beta chain. No antigen is known for it. The data derive from a study of siplizumab effects on memory and regulatory T cells. Germline loops: CDR1 SSHAT, CDR2 FNYEAQ (reference sequence). Trimming cost V 5 bases and J 5 bases; bases outside gene matches: 14. The CDR3 is 16 residues long. Sequenced by immunoSEQ multiplex PCR; TCRdb stores in-frame clones only, minus some. The sample consists of about 50,000 clones, less than 90% of them appearing once. Study-level points and caveats: Proliferating siplizumab-cultured Tregs lacked confirmed suppressive function.

Sequencing was carried out using naive CD8+ T cells sorted from blood. The TCR originated in a human donor in good health. The chain recombines TRBV7-7 with TRBJ2-7, with 8 bases aligning to TRBD1. The CDR3 spells CASSPLPAGGGDEQYF. The CDR3 nucleotides read TGTGCCAGCAGCCCCCTCCCGGCAGGGGGCGGCGACGAGCAGTACTTC.